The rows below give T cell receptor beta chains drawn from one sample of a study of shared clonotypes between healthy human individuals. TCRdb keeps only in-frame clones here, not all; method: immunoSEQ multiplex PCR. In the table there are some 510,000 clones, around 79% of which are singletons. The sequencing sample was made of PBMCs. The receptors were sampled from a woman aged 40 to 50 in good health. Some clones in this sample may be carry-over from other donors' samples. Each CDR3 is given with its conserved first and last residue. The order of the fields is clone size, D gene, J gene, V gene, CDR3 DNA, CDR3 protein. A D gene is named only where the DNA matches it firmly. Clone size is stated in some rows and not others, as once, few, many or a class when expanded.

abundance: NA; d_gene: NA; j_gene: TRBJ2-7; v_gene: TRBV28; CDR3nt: TGTGCCAGCAGTTTATTTGGGGACGAGCAGTACTTC; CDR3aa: CASSLFGDEQYF
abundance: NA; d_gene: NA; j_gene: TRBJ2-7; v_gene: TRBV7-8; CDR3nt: TGTGCCAGCAGCCCAGGCGGGGTAGTTGGCTACGAGCAGTACTTC; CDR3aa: CASSPGGVVGYEQYF
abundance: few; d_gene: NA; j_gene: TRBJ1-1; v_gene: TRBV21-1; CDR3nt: TGTGCCAGCAGCAAAGCTGGAGGGTTGAACACTGAAGCTTTCTTT; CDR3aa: CASSKAGGLNTEAFF
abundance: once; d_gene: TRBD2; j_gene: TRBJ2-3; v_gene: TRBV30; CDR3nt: TGTGCCTGGAGTGTCGGACTAGCGGGGAGTACGCAGTATTTT; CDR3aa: CAWSVGLAGSTQYF
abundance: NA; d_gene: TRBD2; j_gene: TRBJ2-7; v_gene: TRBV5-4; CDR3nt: TGTGCCAGCAGCCCGGCTCTAGCGGGACCCACCTACGAGCAGTACTTC; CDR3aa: CASSPALAGPTYEQYF
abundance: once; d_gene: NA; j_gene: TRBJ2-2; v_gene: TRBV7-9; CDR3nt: TGTGCCAGCTCCCGGGACCCCCCCGGAGTAGGTGGGGAGCTGTTTTTT; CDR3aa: CASSRDPPGVGGELFF
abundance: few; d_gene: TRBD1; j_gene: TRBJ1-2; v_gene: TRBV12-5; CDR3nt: TGTGCTAGTGCCGGACAGGGTAACTATGGCTACACCTTC; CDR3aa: CASAGQGNYGYTF
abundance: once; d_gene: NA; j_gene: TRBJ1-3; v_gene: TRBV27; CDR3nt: TGTGCCAGCACGACCGGCCCTGGAAACACCATATATTTT; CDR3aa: CASTTGPGNTIYF
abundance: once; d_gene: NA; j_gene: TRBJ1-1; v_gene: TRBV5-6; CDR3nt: TGTGCCAGCAGCTCCCTAAGACTTGGAAGCACTGAAGCTTTCTTT; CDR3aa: CASSSLRLGSTEAFF
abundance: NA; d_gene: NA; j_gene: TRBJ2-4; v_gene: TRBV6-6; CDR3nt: TGTGCCAGCAGCCCTATGGCGATGGCGGGAAACATTCAGTACTTC; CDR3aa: CASSPMAMAGNIQYF
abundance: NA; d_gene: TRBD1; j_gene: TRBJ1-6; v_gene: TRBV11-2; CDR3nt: TGTGCCAGCAGCTTGGGACAGGGAAGCGATTCACCCCTCCACTTT; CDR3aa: CASSLGQGSDSPLHF
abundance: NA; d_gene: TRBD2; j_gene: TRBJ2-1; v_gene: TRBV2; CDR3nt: TGTGCCAGCAGGGGACTAGCGGGAGGGTGGGATGAGCAGTTCTTC; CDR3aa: CASRGLAGGWDEQFF
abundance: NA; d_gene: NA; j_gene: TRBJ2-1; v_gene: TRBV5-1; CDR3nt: TGCGCCAGCAGCTTGGCGAGTGGCGGGAGAGGGGGTGAGCAGTTCTTC; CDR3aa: CASSLASGGRGGEQFF
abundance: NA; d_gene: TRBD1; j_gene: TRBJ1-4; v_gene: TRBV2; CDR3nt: TGTGCCAGCAGTAGACAGGGGACTAATGAAAAACTGTTTTTT; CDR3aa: CASSRQGTNEKLFF
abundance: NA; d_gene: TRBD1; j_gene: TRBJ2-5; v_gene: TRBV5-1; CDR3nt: TGCGCCAGCAGCTGGGGGACAGCGGATCAAGAGACCCAGTACTTC; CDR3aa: CASSWGTADQETQYF
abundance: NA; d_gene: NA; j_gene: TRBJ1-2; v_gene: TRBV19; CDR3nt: TGTGCCAGTAGTATAGTAGCAACTCGAGACTATGGCTACACCTTC; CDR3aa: CASSIVATRDYGYTF
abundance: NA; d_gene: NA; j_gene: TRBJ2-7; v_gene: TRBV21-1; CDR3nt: TGTGCCAAAGATCGGGGAACCTACGAGCAGTACTTC; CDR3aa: CAKDRGTYEQYF
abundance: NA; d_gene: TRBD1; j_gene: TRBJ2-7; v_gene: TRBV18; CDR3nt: TGTGCCAGCTCACCAGGACAGGCCACCCTATACGAGCAGTACTTC; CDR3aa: CASSPGQATLYEQYF
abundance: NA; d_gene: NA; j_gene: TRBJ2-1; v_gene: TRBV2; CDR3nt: TGTGCCAGCAAGGTAGCCTCCTACAATGAGCAGTTCTTC; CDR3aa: CASKVASYNEQFF
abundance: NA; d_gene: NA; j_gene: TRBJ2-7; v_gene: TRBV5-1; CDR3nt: TGCGCCAGCAGCTTAAGACCCCCATCCGCGAGCTCCTACGAGCAGTACTTC; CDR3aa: CASSLRPPSASSYEQYF
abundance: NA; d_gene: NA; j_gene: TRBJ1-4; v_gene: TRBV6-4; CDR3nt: TGTGCCAGCAGTGCGACGGCGCTCGGTGAAAAACTGTTTTTT; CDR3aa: CASSATALGEKLFF
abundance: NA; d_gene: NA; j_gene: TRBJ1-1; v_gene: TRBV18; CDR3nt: TGTGCCAGCTCACCAAGCCAGGCTGTTGAGAACACTGAAGCTTTCTTT; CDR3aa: CASSPSQAVENTEAFF
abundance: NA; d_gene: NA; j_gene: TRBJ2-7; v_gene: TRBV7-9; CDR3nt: TGTGCCAGCAGCTTAGCGGGGACGCGCGAGCAGTACTTC; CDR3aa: CASSLAGTREQYF
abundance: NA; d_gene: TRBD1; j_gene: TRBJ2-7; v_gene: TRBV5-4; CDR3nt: TGTGCCAGCAGCCCGCGCACTGACAGGGCGGGCGAGCAGTACTTC; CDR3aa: CASSPRTDRAGEQYF
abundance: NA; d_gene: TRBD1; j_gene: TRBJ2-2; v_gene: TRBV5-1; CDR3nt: TGCGCCAGCAGCTTGGAGACAGGGGGTGGAACCGGGGAGCTGTTTTTT; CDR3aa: CASSLETGGGTGELFF
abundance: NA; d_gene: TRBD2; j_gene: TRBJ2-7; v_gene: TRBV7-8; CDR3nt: TGTGCCAGCAGCACCACACTAGCGGGAGGACGGGAGCAGTACTTC; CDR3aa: CASSTTLAGGREQYF
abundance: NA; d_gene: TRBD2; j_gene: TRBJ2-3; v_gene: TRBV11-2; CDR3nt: TGTGCCAGCACCCTTAGTACTAGCGGGGCAGATACGCAGTATTTT; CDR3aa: CASTLSTSGADTQYF
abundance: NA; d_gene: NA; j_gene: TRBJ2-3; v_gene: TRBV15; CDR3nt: TGTGCCACCAGCAGAGATACGGATACGCAGTATTTT; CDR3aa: CATSRDTDTQYF
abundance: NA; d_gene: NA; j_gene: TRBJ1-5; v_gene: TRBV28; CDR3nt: TGTGCCAGCAGGGTCGGGTACAGCAATCAGCCCCAGCATTTT; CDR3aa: CASRVGYSNQPQHF
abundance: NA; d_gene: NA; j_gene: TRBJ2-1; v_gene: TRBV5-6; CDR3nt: TGTGCCAGCAGCTTGATTAATGAGCAGTTCTTC; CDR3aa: CASSLINEQFF
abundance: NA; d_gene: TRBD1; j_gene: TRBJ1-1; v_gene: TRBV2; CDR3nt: TGTGCCAGCGGACAGGGGGCCTTTAGGACTGAAGCTTTCTTT; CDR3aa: CASGQGAFRTEAFF
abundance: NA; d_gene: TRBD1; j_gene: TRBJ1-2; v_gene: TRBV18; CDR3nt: TGTGCCAGCTTAAGAGTAGGGACAGACTATGGCTACACCTTC; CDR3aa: CASLRVGTDYGYTF
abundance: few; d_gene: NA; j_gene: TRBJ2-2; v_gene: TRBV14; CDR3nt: TGTGCCAGCAGCCGGTCCCGGGGGACCGGGGAGCTGTTTTTT; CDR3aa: CASSRSRGTGELFF
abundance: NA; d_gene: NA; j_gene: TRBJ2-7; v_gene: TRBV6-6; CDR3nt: TGTGCCATCAAACCGGGACACCGCTCCTACGAGCAGTACTTC; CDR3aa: CAIKPGHRSYEQYF
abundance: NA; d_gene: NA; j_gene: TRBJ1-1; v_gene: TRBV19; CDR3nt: TGTGCCAGTAGTATATCGGCTTTGAACACTGAAGCTTTCTTT; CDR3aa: CASSISALNTEAFF
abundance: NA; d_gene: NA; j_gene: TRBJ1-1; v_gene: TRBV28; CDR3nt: TGTGCCAGCAGTCTAGGTGGTGTACTCACTGAAGCTTTCTTT; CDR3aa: CASSLGGVLTEAFF
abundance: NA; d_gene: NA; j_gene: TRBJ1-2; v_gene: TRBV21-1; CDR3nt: TGTGCTGCAACGAAGGGACGTACCTATGGCTACACCTTC; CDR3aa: CAATKGRTYGYTF
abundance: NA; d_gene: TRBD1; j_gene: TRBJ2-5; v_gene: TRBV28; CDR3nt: TGTGCCAGCAGTTCTTCCGGGACAGGGCAAGAGACCCAGTACTTC; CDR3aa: CASSSSGTGQETQYF
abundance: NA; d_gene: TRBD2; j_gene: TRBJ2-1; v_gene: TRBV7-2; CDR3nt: TGTGCCAGCAGCTCAGACGGAGCGGGAGGTAGATACAATGAGCAGTTCTTC; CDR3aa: CASSSDGAGGRYNEQFF
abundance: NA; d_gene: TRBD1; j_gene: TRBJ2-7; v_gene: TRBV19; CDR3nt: TGTGCCAGTAGTATGGGACAGAGTGACACCTACGAGCAGTACTTC; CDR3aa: CASSMGQSDTYEQYF
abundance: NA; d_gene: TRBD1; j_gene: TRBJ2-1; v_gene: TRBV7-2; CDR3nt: TGTGCCAGCAGCTTGGGGGACAGGGGCGGCAATGAGCAGTTCTTC; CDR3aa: CASSLGDRGGNEQFF
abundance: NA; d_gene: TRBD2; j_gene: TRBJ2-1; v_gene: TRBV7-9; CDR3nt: TGTGCCAGCAGACTAGCCGGGACTAGCGGGGACAATGAGCAGTTCTTC; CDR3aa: CASRLAGTSGDNEQFF
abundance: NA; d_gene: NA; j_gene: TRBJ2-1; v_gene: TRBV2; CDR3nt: TGTGCCAGCAGTGGACTAGGGCCTTACAATGAGCAGTTCTTC; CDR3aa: CASSGLGPYNEQFF
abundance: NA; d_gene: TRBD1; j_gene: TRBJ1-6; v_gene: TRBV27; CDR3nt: TGTGCCAGCAGTCCATATTCCGGGACAGGGAATTCACCCCTCCACTTT; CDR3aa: CASSPYSGTGNSPLHF
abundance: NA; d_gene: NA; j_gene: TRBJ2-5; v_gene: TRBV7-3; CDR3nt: TGTGCCAGCAGCCGAGACAGCGCCCAAGAGACCCAGTACTTC; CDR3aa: CASSRDSAQETQYF
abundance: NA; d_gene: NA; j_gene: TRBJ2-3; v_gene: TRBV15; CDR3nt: TGTGCCACCAGCAGAGATTTAGGGGGAGATACGCAGTATTTT; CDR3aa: CATSRDLGGDTQYF
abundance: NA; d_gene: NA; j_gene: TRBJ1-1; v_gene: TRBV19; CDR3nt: TGTGCCAGTAGTACCTCCGGGCAGGCGAACACTGAAGCTTTCTTT; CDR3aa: CASSTSGQANTEAFF
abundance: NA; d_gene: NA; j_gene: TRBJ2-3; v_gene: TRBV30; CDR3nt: TGTGCCTGGGGTGTCGGACACCCAAGCACAGATACGCAGTATTTT; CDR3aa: CAWGVGHPSTDTQYF
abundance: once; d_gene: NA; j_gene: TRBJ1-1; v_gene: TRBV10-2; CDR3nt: TGCGCCAGCCGGGGACTGAACACTGAAGCTTTCTTT; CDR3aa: CASRGLNTEAFF
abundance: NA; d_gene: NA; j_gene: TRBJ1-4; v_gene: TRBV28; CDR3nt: TGTGCCAGCAGTTTAGGCAGGGGTGCAACTAATGAAAAACTGTTTTTT; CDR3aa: CASSLGRGATNEKLFF
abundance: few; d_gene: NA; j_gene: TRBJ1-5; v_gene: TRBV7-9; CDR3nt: TGTGCCAGCAGCCCCGGCGGGGAGTGGGTGAGCAATCAGCCCCAGCATTTT; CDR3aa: CASSPGGEWVSNQPQHF
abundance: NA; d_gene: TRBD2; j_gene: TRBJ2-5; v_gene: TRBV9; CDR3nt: TGTGCCAGCACGCGGGGGGGACTACCTCAAGAGACCCAGTACTTC; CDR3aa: CASTRGGLPQETQYF
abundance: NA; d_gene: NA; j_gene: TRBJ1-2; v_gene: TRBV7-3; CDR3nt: TGTGCCAGCAGCTATCGGGTGGGCGATGGCTACACCTTC; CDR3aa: CASSYRVGDGYTF
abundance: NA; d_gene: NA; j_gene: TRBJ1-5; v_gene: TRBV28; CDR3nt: TGTGCCAGCAGTTCCCACAGGCCCGATCAGCCCCAGCATTTT; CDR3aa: CASSSHRPDQPQHF
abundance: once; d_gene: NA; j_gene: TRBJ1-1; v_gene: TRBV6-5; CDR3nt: TGTGCCAGCAGTTACTCCGTCGGCAGCCGCCTTGAAGCTTTCTTT; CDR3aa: CASSYSVGSRLEAFF
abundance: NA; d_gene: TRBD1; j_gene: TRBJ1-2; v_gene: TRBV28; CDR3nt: TGTGCCAGCATCACTGTAGGGGGCCCTAGATATGGCTACACCTTC; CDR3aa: CASITVGGPRYGYTF
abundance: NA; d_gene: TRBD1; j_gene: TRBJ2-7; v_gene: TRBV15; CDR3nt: TGTGCCACCAGCCGTCAGACAGGGGTCTACGAGCAGTACTTC; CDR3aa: CATSRQTGVYEQYF
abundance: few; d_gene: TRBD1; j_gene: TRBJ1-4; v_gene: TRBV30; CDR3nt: TGTGCCTGGAGGCTGACAGGGGGCAAGGAAAAACTGTTTTTT; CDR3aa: CAWRLTGGKEKLFF
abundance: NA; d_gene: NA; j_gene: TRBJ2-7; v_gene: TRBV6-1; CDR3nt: TGTGCCAGCAGTGTCCGAGAGGGGTATGGAGGATCCTACGAGCAGTACTTC; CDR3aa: CASSVREGYGGSYEQYF